These T cell receptor beta chains were read from a single sample in a study of control samples from healthy donors and cancer patients. The protocol was immunoSEQ multiplex PCR, while the TCRdb copy is restricted to in-frame clones and leaves out a portion. This table holds about 25,000 clones, over 75% found once. Source material: PBMCs. These receptors were taken from an older woman with head and neck cancer. CDR3s include the opening cysteine and the closing phenylalanine or tryptophan. A D gene is named only where the DNA matches it firmly. The size of a clone is reported for some rows only, either as once, few or many, or as a class for expanded clones.

v_gene	abundance	j_gene	d_gene	CDR3aa	CDR3nt
TRBV5-5	NA	TRBJ1-2	NA	CASSLGTFSYGYTF	TGTGCCAGCAGCTTGGGGACCTTCTCCTATGGCTACACCTTC
TRBV15	few	TRBJ1-4	NA	CATSRNNRAGEKLFF	TGTGCCACCAGCAGAAATAACAGGGCCGGTGAAAAACTGTTTTTT
TRBV5-1	NA	TRBJ2-7	TRBD2	CASSLEAGSSYEQYF	TGCGCCAGCAGCTTGGAAGCGGGGAGCTCCTACGAGCAGTACTTC
TRBV19	once	TRBJ2-7	NA	CASSIYGPPPYEQYF	TGTGCCAGTAGTATCTACGGACCCCCCCCCTACGAGCAGTACTTC
TRBV5-1	NA	TRBJ2-2	NA	CASSNRMGGTGELFF	TGCGCCAGCAGCAATCGAATGGGGGGTACCGGGGAGCTGTTTTTT
TRBV11-3	NA	TRBJ2-6	NA	CASSPLVGTYSGANVLTF	TGTGCCAGCAGCCCCTTAGTGGGAACTTACTCTGGGGCCAACGTCCTGACTTTC
TRBV7-3	NA	TRBJ2-5	NA	CASSSSRGETQYF	TGTGCCAGCAGCTCGTCCCGCGGAGAGACCCAGTACTTC
TRBV6-6	NA	TRBJ2-7	TRBD2	CASSALAVGQYF	TGTGCCAGCAGTGCCCTAGCGGTGGGGCAGTACTTC
TRBV11-3	NA	TRBJ1-5	NA	CASSLAVNQPQHF	TGTGCCAGCAGCTTAGCAGTCAATCAGCCCCAGCATTTT
TRBV2	NA	TRBJ2-2	NA	CASRITTGELFF	TGTGCCAGCAGGATAACTACCGGGGAGCTGTTTTTT
TRBV2	NA	TRBJ2-5	NA	CASSPGETQYF	TGTGCCAGCAGCCCGGGAGAGACCCAGTACTTC
TRBV6-1	NA	TRBJ1-3	NA	CASSESGIGNTIYF	TGTGCCAGCAGTGAATCGGGGATTGGAAACACCATATATTTT
TRBV29-1	NA	TRBJ2-1	NA	CSLIQRGNEQFF	TGCAGCCTGATTCAAAGGGGCAATGAGCAGTTCTTC
TRBV4-1	NA	TRBJ1-2	TRBD1	CASSQGDRTNYGYTF	TGCGCCAGCAGCCAAGGGGACAGAACTAACTATGGCTACACCTTC
TRBV19	NA	TRBJ2-3	NA	CASSTSPDTQYF	TGTGCCAGTAGTACTTCACCAGATACGCAGTATTTT
TRBV5-8	NA	TRBJ1-1	NA	CASSFDRGVTYTEAFF	TGTGCCAGCAGCTTCGATAGAGGGGTTACGTACACTGAAGCTTTCTTT
TRBV5-1	NA	TRBJ2-1	NA	CASSLVAGVNEQFF	TGCGCCAGCAGCTTGGTTGCAGGAGTCAATGAGCAGTTCTTC
TRBV30	NA	TRBJ1-5	TRBD1	CAWSTGTGVQPQHF	TGTGCCTGGAGTACCGGGACAGGGGTTCAGCCCCAGCATTTT
TRBV11-3	NA	TRBJ2-5	NA	CASSLDLTGNGETQYF	TGTGCCAGCAGCTTAGATTTAACAGGGAATGGGGAGACCCAGTACTTC
TRBV29-1	NA	TRBJ2-3	NA	CSAGQDTQYF	TGCAGCGCTGGACAGGATACGCAGTATTTT
TRBV4-1	NA	TRBJ2-7	NA	CASSPGREVAYEQYF	TGCGCCAGCAGCCCGGGAAGGGAGGTAGCCTACGAGCAGTACTTC
TRBV2	NA	TRBJ1-1	TRBD1	CASTLDRAFVANTEAFF	TGTGCCAGCACCCTTGACAGGGCATTTGTTGCGAACACTGAAGCTTTCTTT
TRBV7-2	NA	TRBJ1-3	NA	CASSRSSIGYGNTIYF	TGTGCCAGCAGCCGTTCCTCGATCGGTTACGGAAACACCATATATTTT
TRBV20-1	medium-sized	TRBJ2-7	NA	CSAISTYEQYF	TGCAGTGCTATCAGCACCTACGAGCAGTACTTC
TRBV29-1	NA	TRBJ1-1	TRBD1	CSADGTGGMNTEAFF	TGCAGCGCCGATGGGACAGGGGGTATGAACACTGAAGCTTTCTTT
TRBV6-5	NA	TRBJ2-5	NA	CASSRGRETQYF	TGTGCCAGCAGCAGGGGCCGGGAGACCCAGTACTTC
TRBV25-1	NA	TRBJ2-7	NA	CASSESTFDEQYF	TGTGCCAGCAGTGAATCAACCTTCGACGAGCAGTACTTC
TRBV5-8	NA	TRBJ2-1	NA	CASSLITVMNEQFF	TGTGCCAGCAGCTTGATAACAGTGATGAATGAGCAGTTCTTC
TRBV4-1	NA	TRBJ1-3	NA	CASSQDAGAFGNTIYF	TGCGCCAGCAGCCAAGACGCGGGGGCCTTTGGAAACACCATATATTTT
TRBV11-3	NA	TRBJ1-1	NA	CASSLEVDTEAFF	TGTGCCAGCAGCTTAGAAGTGGACACTGAAGCTTTCTTT
TRBV7-2	NA	TRBJ1-1	NA	CASSLGGGLGTEAFF	TGTGCCAGCAGCTTAGGGGGGGGCTTAGGCACTGAAGCTTTCTTT
TRBV10-2	once	TRBJ2-1	TRBD2	CASSERKGSQIAGVLRGEQFF	TGCGCCAGCAGTGAGCGAAAGGGCAGTCAAATAGCGGGAGTTTTGCGTGGTGAGCAGTTCTTC
TRBV7-8	NA	TRBJ1-6	TRBD1	CASSHRGRAESPLHF	TGTGCCAGCAGCCACAGGGGACGGGCCGAATCACCCCTCCACTTT
TRBV6-5	NA	TRBJ2-7	NA	CASTLGGQLYEQYF	TGTGCCAGCACCTTGGGGGGACAGCTCTACGAGCAGTACTTC
TRBV4-1	NA	TRBJ2-3	TRBD2	CASSQERGVTDTQYF	TGCGCCAGCAGCCAAGAGCGGGGGGTCACAGATACGCAGTATTTT
TRBV13	NA	TRBJ2-5	NA	CASSLRVRGSPETQYF	TGTGCCAGCAGCTTACGAGTCCGGGGATCCCCAGAGACCCAGTACTTC
TRBV3-1/TRBV3-2	NA	TRBJ2-5	TRBD2	CASRRSGGAVEETQYF	TGTGCCAGCAGGCGAAGCGGGGGGGCCGTTGAAGAGACCCAGTACTTC
TRBV6-5	few	TRBJ2-1	TRBD1	CASRRRQGVKGEQFF	TGTGCCAGCAGACGACGACAGGGGGTAAAGGGTGAGCAGTTCTTC
TRBV7-7	NA	TRBJ2-7	NA	CASSLGTGLSEQYF	TGTGCTAGCAGCTTGGGGACGGGACTTTCCGAGCAGTACTTC
TRBV5-1	NA	TRBJ2-3	TRBD2	CASSDSGDYTDTQYF	TGCGCCAGCAGCGACAGCGGGGATTACACAGATACGCAGTATTTT
TRBV7-8	NA	TRBJ1-5	NA	CASSLQRDQPQHF	TGTGCCAGCAGCTTACAGCGGGATCAGCCCCAGCATTTT
TRBV24-1	NA	TRBJ2-3	NA	CATRRTGTDTQYF	TGTGCCACCCGCCGGACAGGCACAGATACGCAGTATTTT
TRBV7-2	NA	TRBJ1-1	NA	CASSRNRILNTEAFF	TGTGCCAGCAGCCGTAATAGGATTTTAAACACTGAAGCTTTCTTT
TRBV5-4	NA	TRBJ2-7	TRBD2	CASSPVSSGEQYF	TGTGCCAGCAGCCCGGTCTCTAGCGGCGAGCAGTACTTC
TRBV19	NA	TRBJ2-3	TRBD2	CASSPSGSAADTQYF	TGTGCCAGTAGTCCTAGCGGGAGTGCTGCAGATACGCAGTATTTT
TRBV5-4	NA	TRBJ2-2	NA	CASSSTQGGATGELFF	TGTGCCAGCAGCTCGACCCAGGGGGGAGCCACCGGGGAGCTGTTTTTT
TRBV5-1	NA	TRBJ2-1	TRBD1	CASSLDGTGRSDEQFF	TGCGCCAGCAGCTTGGATGGGACAGGCAGGTCGGATGAGCAGTTCTTC
TRBV6-5	NA	TRBJ1-2	NA	CASSQGPGGGYGYTF	TGTGCCAGCAGCCAAGGGCCCGGGGGAGGGTATGGCTACACCTTC
TRBV18	NA	TRBJ2-3	TRBD2	CASSPLAGADTQYF	TGTGCCAGCTCACCACTAGCGGGGGCAGATACGCAGTATTTT
TRBV7-8	NA	TRBJ1-1	NA	CASSLSSQSNTEAFF	TGTGCCAGCAGCTTATCTTCACAGTCGAACACTGAAGCTTTCTTT
TRBV5-1	NA	TRBJ2-3	TRBD2	CASSKEQKTSGGSDTQYF	TGCGCCAGCAGCAAGGAACAAAAAACCAGCGGGGGATCAGATACGCAGTATTTT
TRBV7-9	NA	TRBJ2-7	TRBD2	CASSSTSGGYEQYF	TGTGCCAGCAGCTCGACTAGCGGGGGGTACGAGCAGTACTTC
TRBV5-1	NA	TRBJ1-2	NA	CASSLPGDRAYGYTF	TGCGCCAGCAGCTTGCCCGGGGATCGGGCCTATGGCTACACCTTC